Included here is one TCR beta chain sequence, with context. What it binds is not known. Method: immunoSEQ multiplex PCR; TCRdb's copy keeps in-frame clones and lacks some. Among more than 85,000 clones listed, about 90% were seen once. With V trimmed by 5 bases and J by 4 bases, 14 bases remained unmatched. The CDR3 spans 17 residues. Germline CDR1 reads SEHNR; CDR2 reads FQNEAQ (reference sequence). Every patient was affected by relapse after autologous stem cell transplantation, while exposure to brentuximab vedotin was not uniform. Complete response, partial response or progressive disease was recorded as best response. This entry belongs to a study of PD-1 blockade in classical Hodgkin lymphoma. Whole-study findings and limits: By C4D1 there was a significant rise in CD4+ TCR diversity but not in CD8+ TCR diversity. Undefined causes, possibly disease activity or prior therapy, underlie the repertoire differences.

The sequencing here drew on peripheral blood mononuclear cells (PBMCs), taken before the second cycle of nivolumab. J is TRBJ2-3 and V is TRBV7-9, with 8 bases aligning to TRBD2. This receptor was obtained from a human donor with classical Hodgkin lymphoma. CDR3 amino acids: CASSPRPTSVEADTQYF. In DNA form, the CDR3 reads TGTGCCAGCAGCCCCCGTCCGACTAGCGTTGAGGCAGATACGCAGTATTTT.